The source of this T cell receptor beta chain is a study of spatial heterogeneity in lung cancer (dated by TCRdb to 2018 to 2020). With regard to the full study: More beta-chain than alpha-chain transcripts were consistently detected, likely reflecting higher beta-chain transcript abundance. At surgery, both alpha and beta chains were TCR-sequenced in about 200 tumor regions, about 64 matched nontumor lung samples and a few dozen PBMC samples. TCR repertoire features were related to nonsynonymous mutation counts determined by whole-exome sequencing of tumor tissue. A strong correlation was found between TCR transcript counts in tumor regions and a T cell transcriptional module score from matched bulk RNA-seq. In non-small cell lung cancer, the study made a quantitative comparison of TCR alpha and beta repertoires among multiple tumor regions, matched nontumor lung and blood. In the raw uncorrected reads, each unique combination of TCR and UMI appeared on average more than ten times.

This clonotype counts as medium-sized (0.01 to 0.1%). The clone's antigen remains unknown. No per-base quality is available; no much larger clone lies one base away. What the research found in general, with its limitations: Counts of ubiquitous and regional expanded TCRs correlated with counts of ubiquitous and regional nonsynonymous mutations, respectively. Estimated TCR-seq coverage of tumor T cells was only roughly 7% for alpha chains and around 13% for beta chains. A correlation was observed between the number of expanded intratumoral alpha and beta TCRs and the tumor nonsynonymous mutation count. Additional single-cell paired TCR alpha and beta sequencing was considered necessary to confirm, at a functional level, the hypothesis that regional TCRs recognize regional mutations.

The time point label, as the study defines it: sample taken at primary tumor resection. Samples were obtained from roughly 72 patients with early-stage, untreated non-small cell lung cancer from the lung TRACERx cohort. TCR sequencing used whole RNA extracted from tumor and nontumor lung tissue, or from cryopreserved PBMC samples, without cell sorting. Only patients with enough RNA available from two or more tumor regions were chosen for TCR sequencing. Before being selected, tumor and adjacent nontumor lung specimens were reviewed by a lung pathologist. Library preparation employed 5' RACE. Sequencing used a NextSeq 500. To allow correction of PCR and sequencing errors, the TCR library protocol tagged every TCR cDNA molecule with a unique molecular identifier. From the authors' description of their analysis: TCR identification, UMI-based error correction and CDR3 extraction were performed with Decombinator tools. Expanded TCRs were defined as those above a frequency of 2 per 1,000, corresponding to the top 1% of the tumor frequency distribution. Expanded tumor TCRs statistically deemed absent (corrected P<0.05) from at least one tumor region were classed as regional, and all other expanded tumor TCRs were classed as ubiquitous. Each repertoire was subsampled 100 times to 5,000 TCRs, after which Renyi diversity was computed with the R vegan package. CDR3 similarity networks were constructed using string-kernel similarity of amino acid triplets, with links drawn between CDR3s whose pairwise similarity was above 0.82. TCRdb ran its own pipeline on the public reads, namely fastp trimming at Q25 and MiXCR clone calling, and kept in-frame beta chains. Each record represents a unique CDR3 protein, reported with the most common genes and DNA among its rows. None of the V and J calls come from the authors' own analysis; TCRdb made them. Present in this sample are under 2,000 distinct CDR3 sequences, roughly 12% of which were seen just once. Together, the top ten hold over 35% of the sample.

The germline V gene yields SGDLS for CDR1 and YYNGEE for CDR2. The CDR3, from cysteine to phenylalanine, totals 16 residues. CDR3 DNA is the only sequence kept; it has 48 bases, read in frame from the first base. Cut back by 0 bases and 1 base, the V and J ends lie 13 bases apart. The receptor comes from a male donor with early-stage non-small cell lung cancer. The sequence joins TRBV9 to TRBJ1-1; TRBD1 is a weak D gene call, 6 bases matching. The material was lung tumor tissue, obtained at surgery. Here is the DNA: TGTGCCAGCAGCGTAGGTGCTGGGGGGCCGAACACTGAAGCTTTCTTT. It specifies CASSVGAGGPNTEAFF.